A selection of T cell receptor beta chains follows, all from one sample in a study of cytomegalovirus exposure and HLA in healthy donors. Produced via immunoSEQ multiplex PCR; TCRdb's table is partial and in-frame only. The sample includes about 140,000 clones, about 78% of them seen just once. The sequencing input was PBMCs. Receptor source: a man aged 40-55 years in good health and CMV-seropositive. CDR3s include the opening cysteine and the closing phenylalanine or tryptophan. A D gene is named only where the DNA matches it firmly. Size is omitted from some rows. Given values are once, few, many or a class for expanded clones.

clone_size: -; d_call: -; j_call: TRBJ1-1; v_call: TRBV30; cdr3_nt: TGTGCCTGGAGTCCGAGGAAGAACACTGAAGCTTTCTTT; cdr3_aa: CAWSPRKNTEAFF
clone_size: -; d_call: -; j_call: TRBJ2-7; v_call: TRBV28; cdr3_nt: TGTGCCAGCAATAGACCAACGACTCTAACCTACGAGCAGTACTTC; cdr3_aa: CASNRPTTLTYEQYF
clone_size: -; d_call: -; j_call: TRBJ2-1; v_call: TRBV7-3; cdr3_nt: TGTGCCAGCAGCCCTTGGACTAGGGACACCTCCTCCTACAATGAGCAGTTCTTC; cdr3_aa: CASSPWTRDTSSYNEQFF
clone_size: -; d_call: TRBD2; j_call: TRBJ2-1; v_call: TRBV30; cdr3_nt: TGTGCCTGGAGTGTGGGCCTAGCGGGTAACAATGAGCAGTTCTTC; cdr3_aa: CAWSVGLAGNNEQFF
clone_size: -; d_call: -; j_call: TRBJ2-7; v_call: TRBV29-1; cdr3_nt: TGCAGCGCCGTATCGACATCTGACGAGCAGTACTTC; cdr3_aa: CSAVSTSDEQYF
clone_size: few; d_call: TRBD1; j_call: TRBJ1-1; v_call: TRBV28; cdr3_nt: TGTGCCAGCAGTCCCGGGACAGGGGTCGGCACTGAAGCTTTCTTT; cdr3_aa: CASSPGTGVGTEAFF
clone_size: few; d_call: TRBD1; j_call: TRBJ1-2; v_call: TRBV6-5; cdr3_nt: TGTGCCAGCAGTTCCTGGACAGGGATTAACTATGGCTACACCTTC; cdr3_aa: CASSSWTGINYGYTF
clone_size: -; d_call: -; j_call: TRBJ1-4; v_call: TRBV28; cdr3_nt: TGTGCCAGCAGTTCCCCCGCAGCGATGGTGGAACTGTTTTTT; cdr3_aa: CASSSPAAMVELFF
clone_size: -; d_call: TRBD1; j_call: TRBJ2-1; v_call: TRBV4-3; cdr3_nt: TGCGCCAGCAGCCAAGATAGGACAGGGGGGAAGCAGTTCTTC; cdr3_aa: CASSQDRTGGKQFF
clone_size: -; d_call: TRBD1; j_call: TRBJ1-2; v_call: TRBV5-6; cdr3_nt: TGTGCCAGCAGCTTGGGGGGGACAGGGAACTATGGCTACACCTTC; cdr3_aa: CASSLGGTGNYGYTF
clone_size: -; d_call: -; j_call: TRBJ1-1; v_call: TRBV4-3; cdr3_nt: TGCGCCAGTAAGGAGAATTCGGGCACTGAAGCTTTCTTT; cdr3_aa: CASKENSGTEAFF
clone_size: once; d_call: -; j_call: TRBJ1-2; v_call: TRBV13; cdr3_nt: TGTGCCAGCAGCTTAGGCCGGGACACCCCGGGCTATGGCTACACCTTC; cdr3_aa: CASSLGRDTPGYGYTF
clone_size: -; d_call: -; j_call: TRBJ1-4; v_call: TRBV28; cdr3_nt: TGTGCCAGCAGTCCGAGGCAGGGAATTCCTGAAAAACTGTTTTTT; cdr3_aa: CASSPRQGIPEKLFF
clone_size: once; d_call: -; j_call: TRBJ2-1; v_call: TRBV7-9; cdr3_nt: TGTGCCAGCAGCGAATACTTTGAGCAGTTCTTC; cdr3_aa: CASSEYFEQFF
clone_size: -; d_call: TRBD1; j_call: TRBJ1-5; v_call: TRBV28; cdr3_nt: TGTGCCAGCAGTTTAGGAGGGACAGCAAAAACTCAGCCCCAGCATTTT; cdr3_aa: CASSLGGTAKTQPQHF
clone_size: once; d_call: -; j_call: TRBJ2-5; v_call: TRBV9; cdr3_nt: TGTGCCAGCAGCCCGAGGGAAAGGGTAGGAGAGACCCAGTACTTC; cdr3_aa: CASSPRERVGETQYF
clone_size: -; d_call: TRBD2; j_call: TRBJ2-7; v_call: TRBV5-1; cdr3_nt: TGCGCCAGCAGCTTGGGGACTAGCGGGGGGGCCTCTCGACAGTACTTC; cdr3_aa: CASSLGTSGGASRQYF
clone_size: -; d_call: -; j_call: TRBJ2-7; v_call: TRBV7-2; cdr3_nt: TGTGCCAGCAGCTTAGCGGCAGGGTCCTACGAGCAGTACTTC; cdr3_aa: CASSLAAGSYEQYF
clone_size: few; d_call: TRBD1; j_call: TRBJ1-1; v_call: TRBV10-2; cdr3_nt: TGCGCCAGCGGGGACAGTTGGAACACTGAAGCTTTCTTT; cdr3_aa: CASGDSWNTEAFF
clone_size: -; d_call: -; j_call: TRBJ1-2; v_call: TRBV7-8; cdr3_nt: TGTGCCAGCAGCTCCTCCGGGAACTATGGCTACACCTTC; cdr3_aa: CASSSSGNYGYTF
clone_size: -; d_call: TRBD1; j_call: TRBJ2-7; v_call: TRBV6-5; cdr3_nt: TGTGCCAGCAGTAACATACGACAGGGCTACGAGCAGTACTTC; cdr3_aa: CASSNIRQGYEQYF
clone_size: once; d_call: -; j_call: TRBJ1-1; v_call: TRBV21-1; cdr3_nt: TGTGCCAGCAGCAGGGCAGGGGGCACTGAAGCTTTCTTT; cdr3_aa: CASSRAGGTEAFF
clone_size: -; d_call: -; j_call: TRBJ1-6; v_call: TRBV2; cdr3_nt: TGTGCCAGCAGTGAAATACAGGCGAATTCACCCCTCCACTTT; cdr3_aa: CASSEIQANSPLHF
clone_size: -; d_call: TRBD1; j_call: TRBJ1-5; v_call: TRBV29-1; cdr3_nt: TGCAGCGCTAGGACAGGGGCCATCAATCAGCCCCAGCATTTT; cdr3_aa: CSARTGAINQPQHF
clone_size: -; d_call: -; j_call: TRBJ2-7; v_call: TRBV5-1; cdr3_nt: TGCGCCAGCAGTCAGGGGGGTACTAATGAGCAGTACTTC; cdr3_aa: CASSQGGTNEQYF
clone_size: -; d_call: -; j_call: TRBJ1-1; v_call: TRBV11-2; cdr3_nt: TGTGCCAGCAGCTTCGGGGGGCGCGTCACTGAAGCTTTCTTT; cdr3_aa: CASSFGGRVTEAFF
clone_size: once; d_call: -; j_call: TRBJ2-3; v_call: TRBV5-8; cdr3_nt: TGTGCCAGCAGCTTGGTTGTCAGTAGCACAGATACGCAGTATTTT; cdr3_aa: CASSLVVSSTDTQYF
clone_size: -; d_call: -; j_call: TRBJ2-7; v_call: TRBV6-6; cdr3_nt: TGTGCCAGCAGTTACCTGGGGGGATCCTACGAGCAGTACTTC; cdr3_aa: CASSYLGGSYEQYF
clone_size: -; d_call: -; j_call: TRBJ1-1; v_call: TRBV19; cdr3_nt: TGTGCCAGTAGTGTGAAGGGGGACACTGAAGCTTTCTTT; cdr3_aa: CASSVKGDTEAFF
clone_size: -; d_call: TRBD2; j_call: TRBJ2-5; v_call: TRBV7-2; cdr3_nt: TGTGCCAGCAGCTTGGTTAGCGGGGCACAAGAGACCCAGTACTTC; cdr3_aa: CASSLVSGAQETQYF
clone_size: -; d_call: TRBD1; j_call: TRBJ1-5; v_call: TRBV2; cdr3_nt: TGTGCCAGTAGTGCTGACAGGGACAATCAGCCCCAGCATTTT; cdr3_aa: CASSADRDNQPQHF
clone_size: -; d_call: TRBD1; j_call: TRBJ2-7; v_call: TRBV6-5; cdr3_nt: TGTGCCAGCAGGTCCGGGACAGGGGGCCAACAGCAGTACTTC; cdr3_aa: CASRSGTGGQQQYF
clone_size: -; d_call: TRBD1; j_call: TRBJ1-6; v_call: TRBV5-6; cdr3_nt: TGTGCCAGCAGCCCCAGGGACAGGGATACTTCACCCCTCCACTTT; cdr3_aa: CASSPRDRDTSPLHF
clone_size: -; d_call: -; j_call: TRBJ1-2; v_call: TRBV29-1; cdr3_nt: TGCAGCGTCCTCGGGGTCGATGGCTACACCTTC; cdr3_aa: CSVLGVDGYTF
clone_size: once; d_call: -; j_call: TRBJ1-4; v_call: TRBV5-1; cdr3_nt: TGCGCCAGCAGCTTACAGGGAAGGAGTGAAAAACTGTTTTTT; cdr3_aa: CASSLQGRSEKLFF
clone_size: -; d_call: -; j_call: TRBJ1-4; v_call: TRBV6-1; cdr3_nt: TGTGCCAGCAGTGAGAACAGGGCCCCTAATGAAAAACTGTTTTTT; cdr3_aa: CASSENRAPNEKLFF
clone_size: -; d_call: -; j_call: TRBJ1-6; v_call: TRBV6-5; cdr3_nt: TGTGCCAGCAGGGCCATCGAAAATTCACCCCTCCACTTT; cdr3_aa: CASRAIENSPLHF
clone_size: -; d_call: -; j_call: TRBJ1-5; v_call: TRBV6-1; cdr3_nt: TGTGCCAGCAGTGCCATGGCCGGGACAACTGATCAGCCCCAGCATTTT; cdr3_aa: CASSAMAGTTDQPQHF
clone_size: -; d_call: TRBD2; j_call: TRBJ2-7; v_call: TRBV2; cdr3_nt: TGTGCCAGCAGTTCCGGACTAGCGGGGCTAAGCTCCTACGAGCAGTACTTC; cdr3_aa: CASSSGLAGLSSYEQYF
clone_size: -; d_call: TRBD2; j_call: TRBJ2-3; v_call: TRBV4-2; cdr3_nt: TGTGCCAGCAGCCAGGTGTCGGGAGGCCCCCTAAGGGATACGCAGTATTTT; cdr3_aa: CASSQVSGGPLRDTQYF
clone_size: -; d_call: -; j_call: TRBJ2-1; v_call: TRBV30; cdr3_nt: TGTGCCTGGAGTGTGTCGGTTAGTGAGCAGTTCTTC; cdr3_aa: CAWSVSVSEQFF
clone_size: few; d_call: -; j_call: TRBJ1-5; v_call: TRBV4-1; cdr3_nt: TGCGCCAGCAGCCAAGAGTACGAGCGGATGATACGCAATCAGCCCCAGCATTTT; cdr3_aa: CASSQEYERMIRNQPQHF
clone_size: -; d_call: -; j_call: TRBJ1-5; v_call: TRBV28; cdr3_nt: TGTGCCAGCTACGAAGGCGGGCATAGCCTGAATCAGCCCCAGCATTTT; cdr3_aa: CASYEGGHSLNQPQHF
clone_size: -; d_call: TRBD1; j_call: TRBJ2-3; v_call: TRBV5-6; cdr3_nt: TGTGCCAGCAGCTCCGGGACAGGGGCTACAGATACGCAGTATTTT; cdr3_aa: CASSSGTGATDTQYF
clone_size: once; d_call: TRBD1; j_call: TRBJ1-6; v_call: TRBV5-4; cdr3_nt: TGTGCCAGCAGCTTGGCCGACAGGGGGCTTTCACCCCTCCACTTT; cdr3_aa: CASSLADRGLSPLHF
clone_size: once; d_call: TRBD2; j_call: TRBJ2-6; v_call: TRBV5-1; cdr3_nt: TGCGCCAGCAGCACAAGCGGGGGGACGCCTGGGGCCAACGTCCTGACTTTC; cdr3_aa: CASSTSGGTPGANVLTF
clone_size: -; d_call: TRBD1; j_call: TRBJ1-6; v_call: TRBV28; cdr3_nt: TGTGCCAGCAGTACAGAGGACAGGGGCACTTCACCCCTCCACTTT; cdr3_aa: CASSTEDRGTSPLHF